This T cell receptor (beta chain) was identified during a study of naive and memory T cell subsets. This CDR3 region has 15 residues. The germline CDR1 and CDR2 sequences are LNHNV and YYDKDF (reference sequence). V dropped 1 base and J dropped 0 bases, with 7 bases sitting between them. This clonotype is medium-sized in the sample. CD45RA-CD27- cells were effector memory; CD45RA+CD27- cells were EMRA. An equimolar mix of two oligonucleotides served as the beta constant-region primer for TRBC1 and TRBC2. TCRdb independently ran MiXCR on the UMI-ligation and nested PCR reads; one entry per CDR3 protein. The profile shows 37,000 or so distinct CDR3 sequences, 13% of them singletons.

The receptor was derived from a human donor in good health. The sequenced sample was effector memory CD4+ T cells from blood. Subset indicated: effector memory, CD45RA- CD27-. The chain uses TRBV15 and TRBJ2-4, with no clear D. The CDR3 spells CATSRGQVAKNIQYF. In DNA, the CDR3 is TGTGCCACCAGCAGAGGGCAGGTAGCCAAAAACATTCAGTACTTC.